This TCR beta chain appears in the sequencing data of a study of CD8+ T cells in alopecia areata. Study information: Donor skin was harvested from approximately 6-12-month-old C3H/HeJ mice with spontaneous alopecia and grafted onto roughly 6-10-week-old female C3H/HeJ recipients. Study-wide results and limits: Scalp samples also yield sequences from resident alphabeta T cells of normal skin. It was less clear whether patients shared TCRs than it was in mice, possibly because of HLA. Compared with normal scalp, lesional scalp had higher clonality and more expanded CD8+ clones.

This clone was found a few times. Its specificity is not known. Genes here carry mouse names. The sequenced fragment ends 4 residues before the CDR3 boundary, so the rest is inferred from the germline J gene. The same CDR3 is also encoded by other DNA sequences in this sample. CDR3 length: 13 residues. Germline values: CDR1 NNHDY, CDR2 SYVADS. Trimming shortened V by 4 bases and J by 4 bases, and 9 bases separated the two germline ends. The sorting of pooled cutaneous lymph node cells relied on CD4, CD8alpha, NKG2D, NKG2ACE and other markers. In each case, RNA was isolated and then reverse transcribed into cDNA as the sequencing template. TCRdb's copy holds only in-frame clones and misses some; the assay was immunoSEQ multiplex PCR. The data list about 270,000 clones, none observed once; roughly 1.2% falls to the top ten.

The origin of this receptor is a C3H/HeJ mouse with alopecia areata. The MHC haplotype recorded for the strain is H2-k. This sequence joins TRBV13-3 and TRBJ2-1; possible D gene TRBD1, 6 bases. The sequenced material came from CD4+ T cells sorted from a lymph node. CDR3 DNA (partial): TGTGCCAGCAGTCGGGACACGTATGCT. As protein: CASSRDTYA. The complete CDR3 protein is CASSRDTYAEQFF.